This passage covers 10 T cell receptor beta chains from one sample sequenced in a study of T cell responses to AZD1222 COVID-19 vaccine. The protocol was immunoSEQ multiplex PCR, while the TCRdb copy is restricted to in-frame clones and leaves out a portion. Here the sample spans 170,000 or so clones, around 93% being singletons. Sequences were derived from peripheral blood, sampled 28 days after the second dose of the MenACWY control vaccine. Source of these receptors: an adult who received the MenACWY meningococcal vaccine as a control.

The CDR3: CASSQSQGVSGANVLTF. The CDR3, as DNA: TGTGCCAGCAGCCAGTCCCAGGGGGTATCTGGGGCCAACGTCCTGACTTTC. This sequence joins TRBV3-1 (or the pseudogene TRBV3-2) and TRBJ2-6; 7 nucleotides line up with TRBD1. The CDR3 extends over 17 amino acids. The germline CDR1 and CDR2 sequences are LGHDT and YNNKEL (reference sequence). V shed 3 bases, J shed 1 base, and the junction held 6 bases outside the gene matches.

J is TRBJ1-1 and V is TRBV7-2; D is unresolved. CDR1 SGHTA and CDR2 FQGNSA come from the germline V gene. The V end lost 5 bases, the J end lost 1 base, and 11 bases lay between the germline ends. The CDR3 covers 14 residues. CDR3 region: CASSRVGKNTEAFF. The DNA of the CDR3 is TGTGCCAGCAGCCGGGTCGGGAAGAACACTGAAGCTTTCTTT.

V is TRBV9 and J is TRBJ2-5; perhaps TRBD1 as D (5 bases). The germline V and J ends were trimmed by 2 bases and 7 bases, with 15 bases remaining between them. Germline CDR1 and CDR2: SGDLS and YYNGEE. The CDR3 loop spans 14 amino acids. The CDR3 DNA reads TGTGCCAGCAGCGTCGGAGACAGTCTGGGGACCCAGTACTTC. This encodes CASSVGDSLGTQYF.

This chain uses TRBV18 with TRBJ2-7, with 8 nucleotides matching TRBD2. The CDR3 loop spans 16 amino acids. V shed 4 bases, J shed 0 bases, and the junction held 8 bases outside the gene matches. Germline values: CDR1 KGHSH, CDR2 LQKENI. The CDR3 loop reads CASSRSLAGASYEQYF. The CDR3 DNA is TGTGCCAGCTCACGTTCCCTAGCGGGTGCCTCCTACGAGCAGTACTTC.

V is TRBV5-1 and J is TRBJ2-3; D is perhaps TRBD1 (6 bases). The ends were cut back, 2 bases at V and 0 bases at J, with 7 bases in the middle. The CDR3 loop spans 14 amino acids. Per the germline V gene, CDR1 is SGHRS and CDR2 is YFSETQ. The CDR3 coding sequence is TGCGCCAGCAGCTTACAGGGAAGCACAGATACGCAGTATTTT. Residues: CASSLQGSTDTQYF.

The V and J genes are TRBV7-2 and TRBJ1-4, with D perhaps TRBD1 (5 bases). This CDR3 region has 16 residues. Germline V CDR1 and CDR2: SGHTA, FQGNSA. V was trimmed by 5 bases and J by 1 base, leaving 14 bases between them. The CDR3 loop is CASSLFGGGTNEKLFF. The CDR3 DNA reads as TGTGCCAGCAGCCTCTTTGGGGGGGGAACTAATGAAAAACTGTTTTTT.

V gene TRBV21-1 combines with J gene TRBJ2-5; TRBD1 is taken as the D call from the table, unchecked against the DNA. TRBV21-1 is listed as a pseudogene. CDR3 length: 15 amino acids. The CDR3 DNA reads TGTGCCAGCAGCAAAGCAGGGACAGGGCAAGAGACCCAGTACTTC. Residues: CASSKAGTGQETQYF.

The J gene is TRBJ1-6, the V gene TRBV7-6, with TRBD1 identical over 7 bases. Germline trimming cut 6 bases from V and 6 bases from J; bases unmatched to any gene: 8. In germline, CDR1 is SGHVS, CDR2 FNYEAQ. The CDR3 is made up of 15 amino acids. The CDR3 region has the DNA TGTGCCAGCAGTCCTATGACAGGGAGTAATTCACCCCTCCACTTT. Its translation: CASSPMTGSNSPLHF.

The rearrangement joins TRBV10-1 to TRBJ2-1; TRBD2 matches at 7 bases. V shed 6 bases, J shed 5 bases, and the junction held 1 base outside the gene matches. From germline, CDR1 is WNHNN and CDR2 SYGVQD (reference sequence). There are 12 residues in the CDR3. CDR3 bases: TGCGCCAGCAGCGGGACTAACAATGAGCAGTTCTTC. This translates into CASSGTNNEQFF.

The chain links TRBV20-1 to TRBJ1-5, with TRBD1 as a possible D gene (6 bases). This CDR3 contains 13 residues. Germline V lookup: CDR1 DFQATT, CDR2 SNEGSKA (reference sequence). V shed 3 bases and J shed 3 bases, with 9 bases lying between them. The DNA of the CDR3 is TGCAGTGCTAGTCGGGACACCAATCAGCCCCAGCATTTT. It codes for CSASRDTNQPQHF.